This T cell receptor (beta chain) was retrieved from a study of T-cell reconstitution after alpha-beta-depleted transplantation in children. Overall study findings and caveats: High day-60 TCRbeta diversity in some patients came from surviving recipient T cells and thymic progenitors. Expanded clones from the graft, numbering several hundred, reportedly supplied alpha-beta T cells about two months after transplant. A year had passed since transplant, and T-cell counts and diversity by then came mostly from newly produced T cells.

Germline lookup yields CDR1 DFQATT and CDR2 SNEGSKA (reference sequence). The trim removed 0 bases at V and 8 bases at J, leaving 17 bases unmatched. CDR3 size: 19 residues. Unique molecular identifiers featured in how the TCRbeta library was prepared. TCRdb used MiXCR to reprocess the PCR reads, holding one entry per CDR3 protein. The sample includes approximately 520,000 distinct CDR3 sequences, about an eighth of them seen just once. For this clonotype: The antigen is undetermined.

The source of this sequence is a female patient aged 2-15 years who had a stem cell transplant for aplastic anemia, so the T cells may come from the graft donor. This rearrangement joins TRBV20-1 to TRBJ2-1; TRBD2 agrees at 12 bases. Source: PBMCs, mostly from graft donor cells, taken 180 days after TCRalphabeta/CD19-depleted stem cell transplant. CDR3 residues: CSARDSRASGRAASDEQFF. In DNA form, the CDR3 reads TGCAGTGCTAGAGACTCCCGGGCTAGCGGGAGGGCCGCAAGCGATGAGCAGTTCTTC.